Reported below is one TCR beta chain. Its antigen is unknown. Here immunoSEQ multiplex PCR was the method, and the copy in TCRdb shows in-frame clones only, minus some. This sample has tens of thousands of clones, with 75% to 90% found just once. This sample was taken from a study of vaccination effects on CD4 cells after COVID-19. There are 16 residues in the CDR3. After removal of 6 bases from V and 4 bases from J, the junction contained 12 bases not matched to a gene. Germline CDR1 SGHNT, CDR2 YYREEE (reference sequence). Findings of the study overall: Long after vaccination, the clones induced by infection and by vaccine shrank markedly in size.

Sequencing followed a ViraFEST assay step that expanded antigen-specific CD4+ T cells with viral peptide pools. Once cultured for approximately 10 days, the cells underwent separation to obtain CD4+ T cells. Wells of roughly 2.1 million PBMC each were grown with about 9.8 IU/ml IL-2 and about 10 ug/ml peptides. Half of the medium was exchanged for IL-2 medium on both days 3 and 7. The V call is TRBV5-4, the J call TRBJ2-3, with 9 bases lining up with TRBD1. Sequences were derived from CD4+ T cells from PBMCs cultured with HCoV-229E spike peptides, sampled before COVID-19 vaccination. The sequence was collected from a human donor who received a COVID-19 vaccine. The CDR3 sequence: CASTLAQGQGPDTQYF. The DNA for the CDR3 is TGTGCCAGCACCCTAGCCCAGGGACAGGGTCCAGATACGCAGTATTTT.